A selection of T cell receptor beta chains follows, all from one sample in a study of brain metastases from non-small cell lung cancer. Method: immunoSEQ multiplex PCR; TCRdb's copy keeps in-frame clones and lacks some. The repertoire holds a few thousand clones, with 86% as singletons. The sample comprised tumor-adjacent normal tissue. Every receptor here comes from a donor over 35 with non-small cell lung cancer. Both conserved end residues are part of each CDR3. Clone size appears in some rows only: once, few, many, or a class for an expanded clone.

TRBV12-3/TRBV12-4	NA	TRBJ1-5	CASSYGHQPQHF
TRBV19	NA	TRBJ1-2	CASSIDLRIIYSYTF
TRBV7-3	NA	TRBJ2-1	CASRIPGQGVNEQFF
TRBV3-1/TRBV3-2	once	TRBJ1-1	CASSQRVRQDGGTEAFF
TRBV3-1/TRBV3-2	NA	TRBJ2-3	CASSRDRDSYTDTQYF
TRBV18	NA	TRBJ2-3	CASSLSTSGMDTQYF
TRBV2	NA	TRBJ2-3	CASRVEGDTQYF
TRBV6-1	once	TRBJ1-2	CASSEVTGGNEGYTF
TRBV3-1/TRBV3-2	NA	TRBJ1-3	CASSQDAGAISGNTIYF
TRBV6-5	once	TRBJ2-5	CASSYSLSGDGAQYF
TRBV7-6	NA	TRBJ1-2	CASSLGQPGAGHGYTF
TRBV25-1	NA	TRBJ1-4	CASSEGTGDVGEKLFF
TRBV5-1	NA	TRBJ2-3	CASSLAFGGSTDTQYF
TRBV4-3	few	TRBJ2-3	CASSQEFPTTSVGTDTQYF
TRBV10-3	NA	TRBJ2-3	CAISESAGGPDTQYF
TRBV5-1	NA	TRBJ2-2	CASSLNSGVSTGELFF
TRBV7-3	NA	TRBJ2-1	CASSFDRGSYNEQFF
TRBV2	few	TRBJ1-1	CASSWDSEAFF
TRBV9	NA	TRBJ1-4	CASSVGGTGGHEKLFF
TRBV7-6	NA	TRBJ2-1	CASSLLSGGNEQFF
TRBV6-5	NA	TRBJ2-5	CASRIGEETQYF
TRBV7-3	NA	TRBJ1-6	CASSLQENSPLHF
TRBV2	NA	TRBJ1-1	CASDQGGLTEAFF
TRBV7-8	NA	TRBJ1-4	CASSLEQGTNEKLFF
TRBV7-2	NA	TRBJ2-3	CASSLGTSGTDTQYF
TRBV18	NA	TRBJ2-5	CASSPYSTQETQYF
TRBV7-9	NA	TRBJ1-2	CASSLGAGRDHYGYTF
TRBV5-1	NA	TRBJ2-5	CASSLEGASLGTQYF
TRBV5-4	NA	TRBJ2-5	CASSTVVAGQETQYF
TRBV5-4	NA	TRBJ2-3	CASSLDSSSTDTQYF
TRBV6-2/TRBV6-3	NA	TRBJ1-5	CASSLGVRQPQHF
TRBV6-4	NA	TRBJ2-2	CASSDSAGNTGELFF
TRBV7-6	NA	TRBJ1-6	CASSPTGAKSPLHF
TRBV28	NA	TRBJ1-5	CASLQGSNQPQHF
TRBV11-2	NA	TRBJ1-1	CTNSLTGETEAFF
TRBV9	NA	TRBJ2-5	CASSVVGSALGTQYF
TRBV6-2/TRBV6-3	NA	TRBJ1-4	CASSTGQSDNEKLFF
TRBV7-9	NA	TRBJ2-7	CASSFRNKPYEQYF
TRBV18	NA	TRBJ1-1	CASSENRNTEAFF
TRBV7-9	few	TRBJ1-1	CASSPDDGRGAFF
TRBV6-1	NA	TRBJ2-7	CASSEATSGGYEQYF
TRBV5-4	few	TRBJ2-5	CASSFSGAWQETQYF